Each of the 21 T cell receptor beta chains below was sequenced from the same sample in a study of CD8+ T cells in alopecia areata. Noted treatment: oral pan-JAK inhibitor, 5-10 mg twice daily. After isolation, RNA underwent reverse transcription to generate cDNA as the sequencing template. Profiled with immunoSEQ multiplex PCR; TCRdb holds only in-frame clones, not every one. The sample has fewer than 250,000 clones; roughly 70% are singletons. Material: CD4+ T cells sorted from blood, obtained around week 50, from a patient treated with tofacitinib. The receptors derive from a human donor with alopecia areata.

The chain recombines TRBV6-1 with TRBJ2-5; TRBD2 is a possible D gene (6 bases). Trimming took 5 bases from V and 3 from J, leaving 10 bases between them. Germline values: CDR1 MNHNS, CDR2 SASEGT. CDR3 length: 13 residues. The CDR3 DNA is TGTGCCAGCAGTACTAGCCTTAAAGAGACCCAGTACTTC. Translation: CASSTSLKETQYF.

The chain has TRBV7-2 and TRBJ1-6, with 8 bases that match TRBD1. The germline CDR1 and CDR2 sequences are SGHTA and FQGNSA. Losses at the gene ends were 7 bases for V and 9 bases for J; bases not matched to a gene: 5. The CDR3 runs to 13 residues. CDR3 sequence: CASKQGAGSPLHF. CDR3 DNA: TGTGCCAGCAAGCAGGGGGCTGGTTCACCCCTCCACTTT.

J is TRBJ1-1 and V is TRBV7-2; D ambiguous. CDR1 and CDR2 (germline): SGHTA, FQGNSA. The CDR3 loop spans 17 amino acids. The V and J ends lost 4 bases and 1 base respectively, with 19 bases between them. CDR3: CASSSPFVGSENTEAFF. DNA of the CDR3: TGTGCCAGCAGCTCCCCTTTTGTGGGGAGTGAGAACACTGAAGCTTTCTTT. Complete variable domain (other parts from reference TRBV7-2 and TRBJ1-1): GAGVSQSPSNKVTEKGKDVELRCDPISGHTALYWYRQSLGQGLEFLIYFQGNSAPDKSGLPSDRFSAERTGGSVSTLTIQRTQQEDSAVYLCASSSPFVGSENTEAFFGQGTRLTVV.

This clone is a singleton in its sample. The V gene is TRBV28, the J gene TRBJ2-3; possibly TRBD2 for D (6 bases). The CDR3 runs to 13 residues. Trimming stripped 5 bases from V and 2 bases from J, with 8 bases between. Germline V gene data show CDR1 as MDHEN and CDR2 as SYDVKM. The CDR3 loop is CASSGDSTDTQYF. CDR3 sequence (DNA): TGTGCCAGCAGTGGGGACTCCACAGATACGCAGTATTTT.

Only a few counts were recorded for this clone. V gene TRBV5-6 combines with J gene TRBJ1-1, with D unclear. This CDR3 is 16 amino acids long. Germline V gene data show CDR1 as SGHDT and CDR2 as YYEEEE. The V gene lost 2 bases and the J gene lost 1 base, with 15 bases spanning the gap. The CDR3, as DNA: TGTGCCAGCAGCTTAACATGGACCTGGCGGAACACTGAAGCTTTCTTT. This codes for CASSLTWTWRNTEAFF.

For the CDR3, the DNA is TGTGCCAGCAGCCAGAACTATGAAGCTTTCTTT. It encodes CASSQNYEAFF. The chain combines TRBV6-5 with TRBJ1-1; D is ambiguous. The CDR3 is 11 amino acids. The V and J ends lost 6 bases and 7 bases respectively, with 9 bases between them. CDR1 MNHEY and CDR2 SVGAGI come from the germline V gene.

The chain is built from TRBV25-1 and TRBJ2-2; unclear D gene. V lost 4 bases and J 6 bases, leaving 3 bases between the germline ends. Germline assignment: CDR1 MGHDK and CDR2 SYGVNS. CDR3 length: 11 amino acids. The CDR3 region has the DNA TGTGCCAGCAGTGGCGCCGGGGAGCTGTTTTTT. This gives the protein CASSGAGELFF.

This chain uses TRBV30 with TRBJ2-3; D tentatively fits TRBD1 or TRBD2 (5 bases each). The germline V and J ends were trimmed by 5 bases and 0 bases, with 18 bases remaining between them. Germline CDR1 GTSNPN, CDR2 SVGIG (reference sequence). This CDR3 has 16 residues. CDR3 protein: CAWALGTASSTDTQYF. The CDR3 DNA follows: TGTGCCTGGGCCCTCGGGACGGCGTCCAGCACAGATACGCAGTATTTT.

This sequence joins TRBV2 and TRBJ1-1, with D possibly being TRBD1 (6 bases). V lost 2 bases, J lost 4 bases, and 14 bases lay in between. The CDR3 spans 15 residues. CDR1 SNHLY and CDR2 FYNNEI come from the germline V gene. The CDR3 nucleotides read TGTGCCAGCAGTGAAAGTCCCACGGGGGCCACTGAAGCTTTCTTT. This sequence encodes CASSESPTGATEAFF.

The table lists this clone with a few counts. The chain carries TRBV18 and TRBJ2-1; 8 bases map to TRBD2. The V gene's germline CDR1 is KGHSH and CDR2 LQKENI. This CDR3 comprises 15 residues. V shed 6 bases, J shed 7 bases, and the junction held 11 bases outside the gene matches. The CDR3 nucleotides are TGTGCCAGCTCCCCCGGGAGGGGGGCAGGTAATGAGCAGTTCTTC. This sequence encodes CASSPGRGAGNEQFF.

This clone was seen more than once but under ten times. This chain connects TRBV29-1 to TRBJ2-3; D remains ambiguous. The germline CDR1 and CDR2 sequences are SQVTM and ANQGSEA. The CDR3 runs 12 residues. V was cut by 4 bases and J by 5 bases, with 10 bases left in between. The CDR3 spells CSVGSVGDTQYF. The CDR3 DNA is TGCAGCGTTGGTTCAGTGGGAGATACGCAGTATTTT.

This chain connects TRBV7-2 to TRBJ1-2; 9 nucleotides line up with TRBD1. The CDR3 totals 15 residues. CDR1 SGHTA and CDR2 FQGNSA come from the germline V gene. The V segment lost 5 bases and the J segment 7 bases; nucleotides outside the gene matches: 11. The CDR3 loop is CASSPGTGMGSGYTF. The CDR3 DNA sequence: TGTGCCAGCAGCCCCGGGACAGGGATGGGAAGTGGCTACACCTTC.

The chain links TRBV29-1 to TRBJ1-1; D perhaps matches TRBD1 (5 bases). The CDR3 spans 12 residues. In germline, CDR1 is SQVTM, CDR2 ANQGSEA. V was clipped by 6 bases and J by 5 bases, with 13 bases between them. CDR3 protein: CSVMSGGTEAFF. The DNA of the CDR3 is TGCAGCGTCATGAGTGGGGGAACTGAAGCTTTCTTT.

A few counts support this clone. This chain links TRBV29-1 with TRBJ1-1, with D maybe TRBD1 (5 bases). The CDR3 covers 13 residues. Germline V gene data show CDR1 as SQVTM and CDR2 as ANQGSEA. Trimming cost V 3 bases and J 5 bases, with 13 bases left between them. The CDR3 is CSVEGPGGTEAFF. DNA for the CDR3: TGCAGCGTTGAGGGGCCAGGCGGGACTGAAGCTTTCTTT.

The CDR3 DNA follows: TGTGCCAGCAGCTCTCGCCGGCCAGATACGCAGTATTTT. Translated, it gives CASSSRRPDTQYF. The chain combines TRBV7-3 with TRBJ2-3; no clear D gene. Trimming left V 4 bases short and J 4 bases short, with 9 bases between. Germline V gene sequence: CDR1 SGHTA, CDR2 FQGTGA. This CDR3 region has 13 residues.

The V gene is TRBV20-1, the J gene TRBJ1-1; D unresolved. V lost 0 bases to trimming and J lost 11 bases, with 10 bases between them. This CDR3 has 11 amino acids. Per germline, CDR1 DFQATT and CDR2 SNEGSKA (reference sequence). The chain's CDR3 is CSARDQHRAFF. The DNA for the CDR3 is TGCAGTGCTAGAGACCAACACCGGGCTTTCTTT.

This clone was picked up a small number of times. J is TRBJ1-1 and V is TRBV29-1, with 7 bases aligning to TRBD1. V shed 6 bases and J 7 bases; nucleotides not matched to a gene: 5. There are 11 residues in the CDR3. CDR1 is SQVTM, CDR2 ANQGSEA, per germline. This CDR3 reads CSVRAGGEAFF. Written as DNA, the CDR3 is TGCAGCGTCCGCGCAGGGGGTGAAGCTTTCTTT.

The V and J genes are TRBV30 and TRBJ1-5; D ambiguous. This CDR3 contains 13 residues. CDR1 GTSNPN and CDR2 SVGIG come from the germline V gene (reference sequence). Deletions cut 1 base from V and 1 base from J, with 5 bases between. CDR3 region: CAWSEQSNQPQHF. In nucleotides, the CDR3 is TGTGCCTGGAGTGAACAGAGCAATCAGCCCCAGCATTTT. Complete variable domain (other parts from reference TRBV30 and TRBJ1-5): SQTIHQWPATLVQPVGSPLSLECTVEGTSNPNLYWYRQAAGRGLQLLFYSVGIGQISSEVPQNLSASRPQDRQFILSSKKLLLSDSGFYLCAWSEQSNQPQHFGDGTRLSIL.

V and J are TRBV15 and TRBJ1-2; D is possibly TRBD1 (5 bases). The germline V gene has CDR1 LNHNV and CDR2 YYDKDF (reference sequence). V was pared by 0 bases and J by 3 bases, with 8 bases between. This CDR3 region has 14 residues. The CDR3 protein is CATSREGEYYGYTF. The CDR3 nucleotides are TGTGCCACCAGCAGAGAAGGGGAGTACTATGGCTACACCTTC.

The rearrangement links TRBV7-2 to TRBJ2-1; maybe TRBD2 (6 bases). CDR3 length: 16 residues. Germline CDR1 SGHTA, CDR2 FQGNSA. V was shortened by 6 bases and J by 9 bases, with 24 bases between the two germline ends. This CDR3 reads CASSPMVGTVVVEQFF. CDR3 in DNA: TGTGCCAGCAGTCCCATGGTAGGGACTGTCGTTGTTGAGCAGTTCTTC.

This clone was seen a few times. This chain joins TRBV9 and TRBJ2-3, with 8 bases lining up with TRBD2. The CDR3 is 17 residues long. Germline values: CDR1 SGDLS, CDR2 YYNGEE. J lost 2 bases, V lost 4 bases, and 12 bases had no gene match. The CDR3 DNA reads as TGTGCCAGCAGCAAAACTACAGCGGGGGCTCTCACAGATACGCAGTATTTT. The encoded protein is CASSKTTAGALTDTQYF.